This T cell receptor beta chain was documented in a study of T cells after yellow fever vaccination. Turning to the study itself: Preparation of the low-cell-number fractions used SMART-Seq v4 Ultra Low Input.

TCR cDNA was made by 5'RACE template switching, adding a universal primer site and UMIs. TCRdb independently ran MiXCR on the 5' RACE reads; one entry per CDR3 protein. The sample has nearly 350,000 distinct CDR3 sequences; around 8.1% are singletons. Germline V lookup: CDR1 MNHEY, CDR2 SVGEGT. CDR3 length: 16 residues. Deletions cut 0 bases from V and 1 base from J, with 10 bases between. The receptor's source is a man aged 18 to 30 who received the YFV17D yellow fever vaccine. The material was PBMCs, obtained more than 35 days after the first yellow fever vaccination. The V gene is TRBV6-2 or TRBV6-3, the J gene TRBJ1-5; D might be TRBD1 (6 bases). The CDR3 bases are TGTGCCAGCAGTTACTCGCCAACAGGGAGCAATCAGCCCCAGCATTTT. It specifies CASSYSPTGSNQPQHF.